These 21 T cell receptor beta chains share one sample of origin, sequenced in a study of T cells in Graves' hyperthyroidism and ophthalmopathy. Amplification targeted TCR beta CDR3 regions from RNA transcripts. The TCR CDR3 was amplified in a first-round RT-PCR using the HTBI primer set. TCRdb analysed the multiplex PCR reads with MiXCR anew, one entry per CDR3 protein. The sample yields about 520,000 distinct CDR3 sequences, approximately 25% seen once. What was sequenced was blood. The origin of the receptors is a woman in her 30s with Graves' ophthalmopathy.

This clonotype was counted many times. V is TRBV27 and J is TRBJ1-2, with D unresolved. V was cut by 0 bases and J by 0 bases, with 11 bases left in between. The CDR3 sequence is 16 residues long. CDR1 is MNHEY, CDR2 SMNVEV, per germline (reference sequence). DNA of the CDR3: TGTGCCAGCAGTTTATCGTTCTTGTTAGCTAACTATGGCTACACCTTC. This sequence encodes CASSLSFLLANYGYTF.

This clonotype was seen more than once but under ten times. This chain uses TRBV6-1 with TRBJ1-1; D remains ambiguous. V shed 4 bases and J shed 1 base, with 7 bases lying between them. This CDR3 spans 13 amino acids. Germline values: CDR1 MNHNS, CDR2 SASEGT. The CDR3 nucleotides read TGTGCCAGCAGTGTTATGGAGAACACTGAAGCTTTCTTT. Protein sequence: CASSVMENTEAFF.

A remark on this clonotype: A read error may produce the germline difference seen at one junction end. The genes are TRBV6-1 and TRBJ1-3; D is unclear. Per germline, CDR1 MNHNS and CDR2 SASEGT. The CDR3 covers 16 residues. Here the CDR3 reads CASSEADWSSGNTICF. The CDR3 DNA is TGTGCCAGCAGTGAAGCGGACTGGAGCTCTGGAAACACCATATGTTTT.

This chain connects TRBV11-2 to TRBJ2-5; TRBD1 might be the D (5 bases). The germline V and J ends were trimmed by 3 bases and 5 bases, with 19 bases remaining between them. Germline CDR1 SGHAT, CDR2 FQNNGV. The CDR3 consists of 16 residues. The DNA of the CDR3 is TGTGCCAGCAGCTTTTTGACAGACACAAAGCCTGAGACCCAGTACTTC. As protein: CASSFLTDTKPETQYF.

Comment on this clonotype: Here the CDR3 omits its conserved ending phenylalanine or tryptophan, so a read error is the likely source. The DNA is omitted, as the CDR3 cannot be located on it reliably, and the CDR3 follows TCRdb's listing. The chain carries TRBV6-1 and TRBJ1-2. The CDR3 length is 13 residues, termini included. The germline gives CDR1 MNHNS, CDR2 SASEGT. CDR3 region: CASSPYTHYGYGI.

This clonotype was recorded at least ten times. This chain joins TRBV6-1 and TRBJ1-5, with TRBD1 matching over 10 bases. V dropped 2 bases and J dropped 5; count of bases not matched to a gene: 15. The CDR3 is 19 amino acids. Germline CDR1 is MNHNS and CDR2 is SASEGT. The CDR3 nucleotides read TGTGCCAGCAGTGAATCACATACGGCGGGACAGGGGAATTATCAGCCCCAGCATTTT. Amino acid sequence: CASSESHTAGQGNYQPQHF.

The CDR3 nucleotides are TGTGCCAGCAGTATCGACAATAGCAATCAGCCCCAGCATTTT. It encodes CASSIDNSNQPQHF. V is TRBV6-5 and J is TRBJ1-5; D not certain. The V and J ends lost 5 bases and 0 bases respectively, with 8 bases between them. The CDR3 totals 14 residues. Germline values: CDR1 MNHEY, CDR2 SVGAGI.

The table lists this clonotype with many counts. V and J are TRBV7-9 and TRBJ2-7; D is ambiguous. The CDR3 sequence is 11 residues long. With 2 bases removed from V and 6 bases from J, the gap between germline ends came to 5 bases. Germline loops: CDR1 SEHNR, CDR2 FQNEAQ (reference sequence). In DNA form, the CDR3 reads TGTGCCAGCAGCTTATTCGGCGAGCAGTACTTC. Amino acid sequence: CASSLFGEQYF.

The chain is built from TRBV29-1 and TRBJ1-1; maybe TRBD1 (5 bases). Germline lookup yields CDR1 SQVTM and CDR2 ANQGSEA. The CDR3 sequence is 14 residues long. V lost 3 bases and J 0 bases, leaving 11 bases between the germline ends. The CDR3 spells CSVDIRGLNTEAFF. The CDR3 DNA is TGCAGCGTTGATATCCGGGGCCTGAACACTGAAGCTTTCTTT.

The genes are TRBV30 and TRBJ1-1, with 9 bases matching TRBD1. The germline V gene has CDR1 GTSNPN and CDR2 SVGIG (reference sequence). Trimming cost V 5 bases and J 0 bases; bases outside gene matches: 10. The CDR3 has 16 amino acids. The CDR3: CAWCPGTGSVNTEAFF. In DNA, the CDR3 is TGTGCCTGGTGTCCCGGGACAGGGTCTGTGAACACTGAAGCTTTCTTT.

At least ten counts were recorded for this clonotype. The rearrangement links TRBV6-2 or TRBV6-3 to TRBJ1-1, with D possibly being TRBD1 (5 bases). V dropped 8 bases and J dropped 5 bases, with 15 bases sitting between them. From germline, CDR1 is MNHEY and CDR2 SVGEGT. CDR3 length equals 13 residues. CDR3 protein: CASQTAMGTEAFF. The CDR3 bases are TGTGCCAGCCAGACAGCTATGGGGACTGAAGCTTTCTTT.

Many counts were recorded for this clonotype. This may come from a read error, since a much larger clone is one base off. This chain connects TRBV27 to TRBJ1-2; D gene uncertain. V was shortened by 4 bases and J by 8 bases, with 11 bases between the two germline ends. The CDR3 runs 12 residues. The germline V gene encodes CDR1 MNHEY and CDR2 SMNVEV (reference sequence). CDR3 loop: CASSSNGWGYTF. The CDR3 DNA follows: TGTGCCAGCAGTTCCAACGGATGGGGCTACACCTTC.

This clonotype was counted ten times or more. Here the CDR3 DNA reads TGTGCCACCAGTGATACCCGGGACAGGGGGCGCAACTATGGCTACACCTTC. It codes for CATSDTRDRGRNYGYTF. The chain carries TRBV24-1 and TRBJ1-2, with TRBD1 matching 12 bases. Germline V gene sequence: CDR1 KGHDR, CDR2 SFDVKD. The CDR3 consists of 17 residues. V lost 3 bases and J lost 2; bases outside the gene matches: 6.

This clonotype was detected ten times or more. The chain recombines TRBV20-1 with TRBJ1-1; maybe TRBD1 (5 bases). V lost 3 bases and J lost 11, with 22 bases in between. The CDR3 is 14 residues long. CDR1 and CDR2 from the germline V gene are DFQATT and SNEGSKA (reference sequence). CDR3 residues: CSASWPGRGMGAFF. The CDR3 DNA reads as TGCAGTGCTAGTTGGCCAGGGCGGGGGATGGGGGCTTTCTTT.

This clonotype was seen a handful of times. J is TRBJ1-1 and V is TRBV6-1; D perhaps matches TRBD1 (5 bases). CDR3 length: 15 amino acids. Looked up from germline, CDR1 is MNHNS and CDR2 is SASEGT. V lost 6 bases and J 1 base, leaving 15 bases between the germline ends. As DNA, the CDR3 is TGTGCCAGCAGGCTAGTTGGGGGGACGAACACTGAAGCTTTCTTT. Translated: CASRLVGGTNTEAFF.

This clonotype occurred many times. V is TRBV9 and J is TRBJ1-1; 7 bases line up with TRBD1. The germline gives CDR1 SGDLS, CDR2 YYNGEE. This CDR3 has 14 residues. V gave up 0 bases and J gave up 9 bases; unmatched junction bases: 8. The CDR3 loop reads CASSVGGQASQAFF. The CDR3 bases are TGTGCCAGCAGCGTAGGAGGACAGGCTTCGCAAGCTTTCTTT.

This clonotype was recorded at least ten times. The chain joins TRBV20-1 to TRBJ2-7; unclear D gene. This CDR3 has 13 residues. V was shortened by 1 base and J by 7 bases, with 14 bases between the two germline ends. In germline, CDR1 is DFQATT, CDR2 SNEGSKA (reference sequence). Written as DNA, the CDR3 is TGCAGTGCTAGAGCCGGGTCCTTGTGGGAGCAGTACTTC. This gives the protein CSARAGSLWEQYF.

The sample holds many counts of this clonotype. The V call is TRBV12-3 or TRBV12-4, the J call TRBJ2-7; 11 bases are shared with TRBD1. The CDR3 covers 13 residues. V gave up 6 bases and J gave up 6 bases; unmatched junction bases: 4. CDR3 DNA sequence: TGTGCCAGCAGAAGGACAGGGGGCCGCGAGCAGTACTTC. Protein product: CASRRTGGREQYF.

This clonotype came up a few times. The gene calls are TRBV20-1 and TRBJ1-3; D possibly corresponds to TRBD1 (5 bases). Trimming took off 0 bases at V and 2 bases at J, with 8 bases between the two ends. Germline V lookup: CDR1 DFQATT, CDR2 SNEGSKA (reference sequence). The CDR3 is 14 amino acids. The CDR3 DNA reads TGCAGTGCTAGAGAGACAGCTCCTGGAAACACCATATATTTT. This codes for CSARETAPGNTIYF.

This rearrangement joins TRBV5-4 to TRBJ2-5; tentative D call: TRBD1 (5 bases). Germline CDR1 SGHNT, CDR2 YYREEE (reference sequence). Trimming shortened V by 0 bases and J by 4 bases, and 22 bases separated the two germline ends. The CDR3 totals 18 residues. CDR3 region: CASSLGAGIRPIGETQYF. CDR3 nucleotides: TGTGCCAGCAGCTTGGGGGCAGGGATTCGCCCGATTGGAGAGACCCAGTACTTC.

The CDR3 reads CASSGPHAIEQYF. DNA for the CDR3: TGTGCCAGCAGTGGCCCCCACGCCATCGAGCAGTACTTC. This sequence joins TRBV2 and TRBJ2-7; D call uncertain. This CDR3 is built from 13 residues. The V gene's germline CDR1 is SNHLY and CDR2 FYNNEI. V lost 4 bases, J lost 6 bases, and 13 bases lay in between.